The 14 T cell receptor beta chains in this list originate from one sample, sequenced in a study of blood T cell repertoires in COVID-19. TCRdb's table, derived via immunoSEQ multiplex PCR, lists solely in-frame clones and lacks some. The sample includes 330,000 or so clones, 92% of them seen just once. The sequenced material came from PBMCs or T cells enriched from blood (not recorded which). These receptors all come from a woman in her twenties or thirties who had recovered from COVID-19.

This clone was counted a few times. This chain joins TRBV12-3 or TRBV12-4 and TRBJ2-1, with D hard to call. The ends were cut back, 7 bases at V and 4 bases at J, with 11 bases in the middle. The CDR3 has 13 residues. CDR3 sequence: CASTFGGYNEQFF. The CDR3 DNA is TGTGCCAGCACCTTCGGCGGTTACAATGAGCAGTTCTTC.

The V call is TRBV5-4, the J call TRBJ1-2; D gene uncertain. Germline V gene sequence: CDR1 SGHNT, CDR2 YYREEE (reference sequence). The V gene lost 0 bases and the J gene lost 5 bases, with 5 bases spanning the gap. The CDR3 covers 12 residues. The CDR3: CASSLAEYGYTF. CDR3 nucleotide sequence: TGTGCCAGCAGCTTGGCCGAGTATGGCTACACCTTC.

The chain joins TRBV28 to TRBJ2-1; 8 bases are a match to TRBD1. Germline V gives CDR1 MDHEN, CDR2 SYDVKM. This CDR3 is 16 amino acids long. V shed 0 bases, J shed 8 bases, and the junction held 9 bases outside the gene matches. Here the CDR3 DNA reads TGTGCCAGCAGTTTATGGGGGACAGGAAAATCCCATGAGCAGTTCTTC. Translating it yields CASSLWGTGKSHEQFF.

The chain has TRBV4-3 and TRBJ2-1; 10 bases match TRBD2. Losses at the gene ends were 0 bases for V and 6 bases for J; bases not matched to a gene: 2. This CDR3 has 15 residues. Germline V CDR1 and CDR2: LGHNA, YSLEER. The chain's CDR3 is CASSQDGTSANEQFF. In nucleotides, the CDR3 is TGCGCCAGCAGCCAAGATGGGACTAGCGCCAATGAGCAGTTCTTC.

The chain joins TRBV4-1 to TRBJ1-5; possibly TRBD1 for D (6 bases). Per the germline V gene, CDR1 is MGHRA and CDR2 is YSYEKL. CDR3 size: 15 residues. The V end was cut by 0 bases, the J end by 6 bases, with 12 bases between. The chain's CDR3 is CASSQDSGEGQPQHF. As DNA, the CDR3 is TGCGCCAGCAGCCAAGATTCAGGGGAGGGTCAGCCCCAGCATTTT.

The chain uses TRBV19 and TRBJ1-5; D is perhaps TRBD1 (6 bases). The CDR3 has 15 residues. V was cut by 5 bases and J by 2 bases, with 13 bases left in between. From germline, CDR1 is LNHDA and CDR2 SQIVND (reference sequence). This CDR3 reads CASSYREYGNQPQHF. The CDR3, as DNA: TGTGCCAGTAGTTACAGGGAGTATGGCAATCAGCCCCAGCATTTT. The full variable domain, completed using reference TRBV19 and TRBJ1-5, is DGGITQSPKYLFRKEGQNVTLSCEQNLNHDAMYWYRQDPGQGLRLIYYSQIVNDFQKGDIAEGYSVSREKKESFPLTVTSAQKNPTAFYLCASSYREYGNQPQHFGDGTRLSIL.

The CDR3 protein is CASSPGRTPSYEQYF. The CDR3, as DNA: TGCGCCAGCAGCCCCGGACGGACTCCCTCCTACGAGCAGTACTTC. This rearrangement joins TRBV5-1 to TRBJ2-7, with TRBD2 as a possible D gene (5 bases). Trimming stripped 4 bases from V and 0 bases from J, with 14 bases between. In germline, CDR1 is SGHRS, CDR2 YFSETQ. There are 15 residues in the CDR3.

This clone was recorded only once. The chain is built from TRBV9 and TRBJ2-1; the D gene is possibly TRBD1 (5 bases). The CDR3 has 14 amino acids. V lost 0 bases and J lost 7, with 11 bases in between. Germline values: CDR1 SGDLS, CDR2 YYNGEE. The CDR3 loop is CASSVEAGMNEQFF. In DNA form, the CDR3 reads TGTGCCAGCAGCGTAGAGGCAGGGATGAATGAGCAGTTCTTC.

The chain is built from TRBV27 and TRBJ2-3; the match to TRBD2 covers 15 bases. Trimming took 5 bases from V and 4 from J; bases not matched to a gene: 4. CDR1 and CDR2 (germline): MNHEY, SMNVEV (reference sequence). This CDR3 contains 16 residues. CDR3 residues: CASSPRTSGRADTQYF. The CDR3 nucleotides are TGTGCCAGCAGTCCCCGGACTAGCGGGAGGGCAGATACGCAGTATTTT.

The chain recombines TRBV10-3 with TRBJ2-7, with 9 bases aligning to TRBD1. Germline values: CDR1 ENHRY, CDR2 SYGVKD. J was trimmed by 2 bases and V by 4 bases; bases with no gene match: 3. The CDR3 totals 14 residues. The CDR3 DNA is TGTGCCATCAGTGGCCGACAGGGGGCCTACGAGCAGTACTTC. Its protein product is CAISGRQGAYEQYF.

The sample holds one count of this clone. J is TRBJ2-3 and V is TRBV4-3; 8 positions match TRBD1. The CDR3 is 14 residues long. Germline CDR1 LGHNA, CDR2 YSLEER. Unmatched junction bases numbered 5, after V lost 5 bases and J lost 4 bases. CDR3 in DNA: TGCGCCAGCAGCTCAGGGGGCTTCGCAGATACGCAGTATTTT. This codes for CASSSGGFADTQYF.

The V call is TRBV24-1, the J call TRBJ2-7, with a weak D call TRBD2 (5 bases). Germline V CDR1 and CDR2: KGHDR, SFDVKD. V dropped 5 bases and J dropped 6 bases, with 10 bases sitting between them. This CDR3 spans 12 amino acids. CDR3 sequence reads: CATSAWAGEQYF. The DNA of the CDR3 is TGTGCCACCAGTGCGTGGGCGGGCGAGCAGTACTTC.

The chain uses TRBV19 and TRBJ2-2; D uncertain. Germline-derived CDR1 and CDR2 are LNHDA and SQIVND (reference sequence). Trimming took 3 bases from V and 5 from J, leaving 4 bases between them. CDR3 length: 12 residues. The CDR3 sequence: CASSIRTGELFF. The DNA of the CDR3 is TGTGCCAGTAGTATCCGGACCGGGGAGCTGTTTTTT.

J is TRBJ2-1 and V is TRBV18; D not certain. V lost 4 bases and J lost 5, with 3 bases in between. Germline V gene sequence: CDR1 KGHSH, CDR2 LQKENI. CDR3 length equals 11 residues. The CDR3 nucleotides read TGTGCCAGCTCACTCAACAATGAGCAGTTCTTC. It encodes CASSLNNEQFF.